A single sample is the source of the 13 T cell receptor beta chains below, sequenced in a study of beta chain features in type 1 diabetes. Regarding the study as a whole: Shortening that was moderate but significant affected the TCRB CDR3s of Type 1 diabetes patients in all four CD4+ subsets.

These receptors' antigens are unknown. Investigators reverse transcribed all isolated RNA, so they sequenced expressed TCRB transcripts. Repertoires were generated with immunoSEQ multiplex PCR, while TCRdb's copy carries only in-frame clones and drops some. The sample carries 640,000 or so clones, more than 13% recorded once. The sample was naive CD4+ T cells from blood. These receptors all come from a man between 18 and 29 years old with type 1 diabetes.

The sample holds a few counts of this clone. The V and J genes are TRBV29-1 and TRBJ2-5; D may be TRBD1 (5 bases). Trimming cost V 1 base and J 4 bases, with 7 bases left between them. Germline V gene sequence: CDR1 SQVTM, CDR2 ANQGSEA. The CDR3 sequence is 12 residues long. This CDR3 is CSVEVGRETQYF. The CDR3 DNA reads as TGCAGCGTTGAAGTGGGGCGAGAGACCCAGTACTTC.

This clone was observed a few times. The rearrangement links TRBV30 to TRBJ1-5; D call uncertain. V was shortened by 1 base and J by 3 bases, with 7 bases between the two germline ends. CDR1 and CDR2 (germline): GTSNPN, SVGIG (reference sequence). The CDR3 sequence is 13 residues long. The CDR3 is CAWSEADNQPQHF. The CDR3 nucleotides read TGTGCCTGGAGTGAGGCGGACAATCAGCCCCAGCATTTT.

V is TRBV28 and J is TRBJ2-5; perhaps D is TRBD1 or TRBD2 (6 bases each). The CDR3 extends over 13 amino acids. Trimming took off 7 bases at V and 1 base at J, with 10 bases between the two ends. Germline V gene data show CDR1 as MDHEN and CDR2 as SYDVKM. The CDR3 DNA follows: TGTGCCAGCACTCGGGGGCTCCAAGAGACCCAGTACTTC. Protein: CASTRGLQETQYF.

The V and J genes are TRBV28 and TRBJ1-2; perhaps TRBD1 as D (5 bases). There are 12 residues in the CDR3. Germline-derived CDR1 and CDR2 are MDHEN and SYDVKM. Trimming took 7 bases from V and 3 from J, leaving 9 bases between them. CDR3 nucleotides: TGTGCCAGCACCAGGGTGGACTATGGCTACACCTTC. Translated: CASTRVDYGYTF.

This clone was found a few times. The chain links TRBV5-1 to TRBJ2-1; D gene uncertain. The ends were cut back, 1 base at V and 0 bases at J, with 11 bases in the middle. The germline gives CDR1 SGHRS, CDR2 YFSETQ. The CDR3 is 16 amino acids. The CDR3 DNA is TGCGCCAGCAGCTTGTTGGACGGAAGCTCCTACAATGAGCAGTTCTTC. Residues: CASSLLDGSSYNEQFF.

The chain carries TRBV11-2 and TRBJ2-5, with 9 bases aligning to TRBD1. With 5 bases clipped from V and 5 bases from J, the junction kept 6 bases outside the gene matches. This CDR3 is built from 14 residues. Per the germline V gene, CDR1 is SGHAT and CDR2 is FQNNGV. The CDR3: CASSPTGGWETQYF. The CDR3 DNA sequence: TGTGCCAGCAGCCCTACAGGGGGCTGGGAGACCCAGTACTTC.

The chain links TRBV6-4 to TRBJ2-3; TRBD1 matches 8 bases. Germline V CDR1 and CDR2: MRHNA, SNTAGT. Trimming took 8 bases from V and 4 from J; bases not matched to a gene: 5. The CDR3 consists of 13 residues. CDR3 DNA: TGTGCCAGCCTCAGACAGGGGCCAGATACGCAGTATTTT. Translated, it gives CASLRQGPDTQYF.

This clone was counted between two and nine times. The CDR3 sequence is CAISTGQTYEQYF. CDR3 nucleotides: TGTGCCATTTCGACAGGGCAAACCTACGAGCAGTACTTC. The rearrangement links TRBV6-6 to TRBJ2-7, with 7 bases lining up with TRBD1. Germline V gene lookup returns CDR1 MNHNY and CDR2 SVGAGI (reference sequence). V lost 10 bases to trimming and J lost 2 bases; unmatched junction nucleotides: 8. The CDR3 has 13 residues.

This chain connects TRBV14 to TRBJ2-1, with 10 bases identical to TRBD2. With 4 bases clipped from V and 3 bases from J, the junction kept 6 bases outside the gene matches. This CDR3 region has 16 residues. The germline V gene has CDR1 SGHDN and CDR2 FVKESK. Here the CDR3 DNA reads TGTGCCAGCAGCCCCCGTCCTAGCGGGGGCTACAATGAGCAGTTCTTC. Its translation is CASSPRPSGGYNEQFF.

The sample holds a few counts of this clone. The rearrangement joins TRBV5-1 to TRBJ2-5; TRBD1 aligns across 8 bases. The V gene end was trimmed by 2 bases and the J gene end by 6 bases; junction bases not matched to a gene: 15. Germline V gene data show CDR1 as SGHRS and CDR2 as YFSETQ. This CDR3 contains 17 residues. The CDR3 sequence is CASSLRTGRSPGKTQYF. CDR3 in DNA: TGCGCCAGCAGCTTACGGACAGGGAGGTCCCCTGGAAAGACCCAGTACTTC.

The chain uses TRBV11-2 and TRBJ2-3; D is undetermined. V lost 4 bases and J 0 bases, leaving 14 bases between the germline ends. This CDR3 spans 16 amino acids. The germline CDR1 and CDR2 sequences are SGHAT and FQNNGV. CDR3 bases: TGTGCCAGCAGCTGGTCCCAGAGAAGTAGCACAGATACGCAGTATTTT. Its translation is CASSWSQRSSTDTQYF.

This clone was seen only a few times. This chain links TRBV6-6 with TRBJ1-1, with 8 bases that match TRBD1. CDR3 size: 15 residues. Germline trimming cut 6 bases from V and 4 bases from J; bases unmatched to any gene: 10. From germline, CDR1 is MNHNY and CDR2 SVGAGI (reference sequence). The CDR3 DNA reads TGTGCCAGCAGGGACACCGACAGGGGAGGCACTGAAGCTTTCTTT. It translates to CASRDTDRGGTEAFF.

The chain recombines TRBV7-9 with TRBJ2-2; the match to TRBD2 covers 7 bases. Germline CDR1 SEHNR, CDR2 FQNEAQ (reference sequence). The CDR3 has 13 amino acids. J gave up 3 bases and V 11 bases, and 6 bases lay outside the gene matches. Here the CDR3 reads CAATGRDTGELFF. Here the CDR3 DNA reads TGTGCCGCTACGGGGAGGGACACCGGGGAGCTGTTTTTT.